This TCR beta chain was captured by sequencing in a study of T cell responses to AZD1222 COVID-19 vaccine. Findings of the study overall: Spike-specific TCR breadth and depth rose after two AZD1222 doses. Unmutated regions of variants are reportedly targeted by nearly half of spike-specific TCRs. Donor demographics were predominantly white British with a female majority; clonal diversity may be underestimated. The study found vaccine-associated CD4 TCRs spanning spike, dominant at 160-218 and 743-854.

Germline V CDR1 and CDR2: MNHEY, SMNVEV (reference sequence). V shed 6 bases and J shed 0 bases, with 7 bases lying between them. There are 13 residues in the CDR3. On this clone itself: Its antigen is not identified.

The protocol was immunoSEQ multiplex PCR, while the TCRdb copy is restricted to in-frame clones and leaves out a portion. Of roughly 100,000 clones detected, 84% appear once; the ten largest clones hold approximately 15%. The TCR originated in an adult in good health. The specimen comprised peripheral blood, sampled on day 0 of AZD1222 vaccination. V gene TRBV27 combines with J gene TRBJ2-3, with no clear D. Here the CDR3 reads CASRRSSTDTQYF. In DNA form, the CDR3 reads TGTGCCAGCAGGAGATCTAGCACAGATACGCAGTATTTT.